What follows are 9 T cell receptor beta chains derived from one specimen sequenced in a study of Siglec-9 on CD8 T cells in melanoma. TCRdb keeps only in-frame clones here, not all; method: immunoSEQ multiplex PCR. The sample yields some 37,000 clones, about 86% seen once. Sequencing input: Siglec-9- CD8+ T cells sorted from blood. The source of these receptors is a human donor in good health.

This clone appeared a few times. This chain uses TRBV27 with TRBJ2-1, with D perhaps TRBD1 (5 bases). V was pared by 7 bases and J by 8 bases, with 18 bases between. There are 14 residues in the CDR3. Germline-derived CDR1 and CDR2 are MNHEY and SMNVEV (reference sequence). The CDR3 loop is CASTQGQGIDEQFF. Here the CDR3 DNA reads TGTGCCAGCACCCAGGGCCAGGGTATCGATGAGCAGTTCTTC.

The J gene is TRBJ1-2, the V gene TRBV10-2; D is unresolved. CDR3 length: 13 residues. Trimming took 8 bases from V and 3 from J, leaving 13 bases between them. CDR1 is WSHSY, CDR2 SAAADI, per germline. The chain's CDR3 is CASVRRLDYGYTF. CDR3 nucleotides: TGCGCCAGCGTTCGGCGGCTTGACTATGGCTACACCTTC.

The chain's CDR3 is CASSLVGAGNEQYF. Here the CDR3 DNA reads TGTGCCAGCAGCTTAGTAGGGGCAGGGAACGAGCAGTACTTC. The chain carries TRBV11-2 and TRBJ2-7, with D possibly being TRBD1 (5 bases). This CDR3 contains 14 residues. Germline V gene sequence: CDR1 SGHAT, CDR2 FQNNGV. V lost 1 base and J 5 bases, leaving 12 bases between the germline ends.

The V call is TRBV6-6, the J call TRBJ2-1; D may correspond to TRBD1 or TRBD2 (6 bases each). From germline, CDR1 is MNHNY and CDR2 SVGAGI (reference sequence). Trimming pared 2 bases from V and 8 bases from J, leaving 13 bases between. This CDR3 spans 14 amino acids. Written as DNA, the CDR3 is TGTGCCAGCAGTTACGATAAAGGGGGGTATGAGCAGTTCTTC. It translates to CASSYDKGGYEQFF.

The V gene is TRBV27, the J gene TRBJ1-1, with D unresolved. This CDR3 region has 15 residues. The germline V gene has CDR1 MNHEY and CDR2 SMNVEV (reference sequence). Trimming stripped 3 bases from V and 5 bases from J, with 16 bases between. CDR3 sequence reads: CASSLAPAGRTEAFF. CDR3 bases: TGTGCCAGCAGTTTGGCTCCGGCGGGTAGAACTGAAGCTTTCTTT.

CDR3 coding DNA: TGTGCCAGCAGTTCCAACACCTACAATGAGCAGTTCTTC. Translated, it gives CASSSNTYNEQFF. V usage is TRBV6-6 and J usage is TRBJ2-1; D gene ambiguous. Deletions cut 4 bases from V and 2 bases from J, with 6 bases between. There are 13 residues in the CDR3. Germline loops: CDR1 MNHNY, CDR2 SVGAGI (reference sequence).

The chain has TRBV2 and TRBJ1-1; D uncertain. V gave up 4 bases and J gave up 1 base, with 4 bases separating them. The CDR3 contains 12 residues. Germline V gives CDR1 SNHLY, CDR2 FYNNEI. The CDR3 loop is CASSAENTEAFF. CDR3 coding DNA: TGTGCCAGCAGTGCAGAGAACACTGAAGCTTTCTTT.

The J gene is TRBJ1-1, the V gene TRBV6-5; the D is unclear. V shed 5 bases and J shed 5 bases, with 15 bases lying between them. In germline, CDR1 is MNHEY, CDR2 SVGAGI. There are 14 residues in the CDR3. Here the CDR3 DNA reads TGTGCCAGCAGTGAATTGGAGGAGTGGACTGAAGCTTTCTTT. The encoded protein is CASSELEEWTEAFF.

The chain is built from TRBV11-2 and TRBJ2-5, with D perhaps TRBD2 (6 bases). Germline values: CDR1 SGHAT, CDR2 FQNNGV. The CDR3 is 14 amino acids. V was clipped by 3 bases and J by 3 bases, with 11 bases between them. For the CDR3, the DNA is TGTGCCAGCAGCTTCTCGTGGGGGGAAGAGACCCAGTACTTC. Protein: CASSFSWGEETQYF. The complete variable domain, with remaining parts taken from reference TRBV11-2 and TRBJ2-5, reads EAGVAQSPRYKIIEKRQSVAFWCNPISGHATLYWYQQILGQGPKLLIQFQNNGVVDDSQLPKDRFSAERLKGVDSTLKIQPAKLEDSAVYLCASSFSWGEETQYFGPGTRLLVL.